Listed below are T cell receptor beta chains from one sample, sequenced in a study of identical twins. From the 5' RACE reads, TCRdb called clonotypes with MiXCR, one entry per CDR3 protein. The sample has around 570,000 distinct CDR3 sequences; 7.5% to 10% are singletons. These records were also assigned to another study, of yellow fever vaccine responses in identical twins.

What was sequenced was PBMCs. The receptor source for this set is a woman aged 18 to 35 in good health. The CDR3 runs from the conserved cysteine through the conserved F or W. Fields, in order: D gene, clone size, J gene, V gene, CDR3 DNA, CDR3 protein. The D gene is left open where the match is weak. Clone size appears in some rows only: once, few, many, or a class for an expanded clone.

.,many,TRBJ2-1,TRBV12-3/TRBV12-4,TGTGCCAGCAGTTTAGGGGCAGGGATCAATGAGCAGTTCTTC,CASSLGAGINEQFF
.,.,TRBJ1-6,TRBV7-8,TGTGCCAGCAGCTTAATTAGGGGAGGGGACGGGACCTATAATTCACCCCTCCACTTT,CASSLIRGGDGTYNSPLHF
.,few,TRBJ2-7,TRBV7-2,TGTGCCAGCAGCTTAAGGTCCCCCTACGAGCAGTACTTC,CASSLRSPYEQYF
TRBD1,few,TRBJ2-4,TRBV28,TGTGCCAGCACCCCGGGACAGGCTGAGGCCAAAAACATTCAGTACTTC,CASTPGQAEAKNIQYF
TRBD2,.,TRBJ2-3,TRBV10-3,TGTGCCATCAGTGAGAGACAGGGACTAGCGGTCACAGATACGCAGTATTTT,CAISERQGLAVTDTQYF
.,few,TRBJ2-5,TRBV20-1,TGCAGTGCTAGAGAAGGACCCCCTCGCGGAGGGGAGACCCAGTACTTC,CSAREGPPRGGETQYF
.,.,TRBJ2-7,TRBV21-1,TGTGCCAGCAGCATGGCACTACCAGGCCTCTACGAGCAGTACTTC,CASSMALPGLYEQYF
.,many,TRBJ2-5,TRBV10-3,TGTGCCATCAGTGAGGACAGTGTGGAGACCCAGTACTTC,CAISEDSVETQYF
.,many,TRBJ2-3,TRBV12-3/TRBV12-4,TGTGCCAGCAGTTTAGGAGAAGAACGTACAGATACGCAGTATTTT,CASSLGEERTDTQYF
TRBD2,many,TRBJ2-1,TRBV6-5,TGTGCCAGCAATTTAGCGGGATCCAATGAGCAGTTCTTC,CASNLAGSNEQFF
.,many,TRBJ2-6,TRBV7-3,TGTGCCAGCAGCCCTTACAACTCTGGGGCCAACGTCCTGACTTTC,CASSPYNSGANVLTF
.,.,TRBJ2-5,TRBV7-9,TGTGCCAGCAGCCAAGGACAAAAACTCCAAGAGACCCAGTACTTC,CASSQGQKLQETQYF
.,.,TRBJ1-5,TRBV20-1,TGCAGTGCTAGAAAGGACGATGGGCAGCCCCAGCATTTT,CSARKDDGQPQHF
.,.,TRBJ2-3,TRBV21-1,TGTGCCAGCAGCAAATCTGGGGGGTTCCCCAACACAGATACGCAGTATTTT,CASSKSGGFPNTDTQYF
.,few,TRBJ2-7,TRBV27,TGTGCCAGCAGTTTCGGCCGGGGCATCCACAACTACGAGCAGTACTTC,CASSFGRGIHNYEQYF
.,.,TRBJ2-3,TRBV24-1,TGTGCCACCAGTGCCGGGGTAGGCGCAGATACGCAGTATTTT,CATSAGVGADTQYF
.,few,TRBJ2-2,TRBV4-3,TGCGCCAGCAGCCAAGAAATAGGTCGCAACACCGGGGAGCTGTTTTTT,CASSQEIGRNTGELFF
.,.,TRBJ2-7,TRBV9,TGTGCCAGCAGCGTAGGAGGGCAGGCGAATCGCGAGCAGTACTTC,CASSVGGQANREQYF
.,many,TRBJ2-1,TRBV11-2,TGTGCCAGCAGCTTAGTCGGGACAGAGCAGTTCTTC,CASSLVGTEQFF
TRBD2,few,TRBJ2-5,TRBV4-1,TGCGCCAGCAGCCAGATCGGGACTATTCAAGAGACCCAGTACTTC,CASSQIGTIQETQYF
TRBD2,.,TRBJ2-1,TRBV4-3,TGCGCCAGCAGCCAAGATTCGACTAGCGGTTACAATGAGCAGTTCTTC,CASSQDSTSGYNEQFF
.,.,TRBJ2-3,TRBV7-9,TGTGCCAGCAGCTTAACGGAGACAGCGACCGCAGATACGCAGTATTTT,CASSLTETATADTQYF
TRBD2,many,TRBJ2-2,TRBV6-1,TGTGCCAGCGGGCTAGGGGGACTAGTTCTAGACCCCGGGGAGCTGTTTTTT,CASGLGGLVLDPGELFF
TRBD1,.,TRBJ1-3,TRBV20-1,TGCAGTGCTAGAGACCCGAGACAGGGAGAAAACACCATATATTTT,CSARDPRQGENTIYF
TRBD1,many,TRBJ1-1,TRBV5-1,TGCGCCAGCAGCTTCGGGACAGGGGGCGCGGTGAACACTGAAGCTTTCTTT,CASSFGTGGAVNTEAFF
TRBD2,many,TRBJ2-1,TRBV12-3/TRBV12-4,TGTGCCAGCAGTTTTGCTAGCGGGAGGAATGAGCAGTTCTTC,CASSFASGRNEQFF
TRBD1,many,TRBJ2-7,TRBV5-6,TGTGCCAGCAGGACAGGGAGCGAGCAGTACTTC,CASRTGSEQYF